This T cell receptor beta chain was identified in a study of CD8 T cells in ankylosing spondylitis. The study's findings and limits: Disease-linked clones reportedly concentrated significantly in matched ankylosing spondylitis synovial fluid. Within peripheral blood, clones linked to disease were CD8+ and relatively rare.

At least ten counts were recorded for this clonotype. The antigen remains unidentified. Libraries of TCR beta came from quantitative 5'-RACE with molecular barcodes. In TCRdb, the 5' RACE reads were re-called with MiXCR into one record per CDR3 protein. Here the sample spans under 300,000 distinct CDR3 sequences, 8% to 9.5% being singletons. Material: blood, either unsorted or a sorted T cell fraction (not recorded which). The TCR comes from a male donor with ankylosing spondylitis or in good health (not recorded which).

CDR3 sequence (DNA): TGTGCCAGCAGCTTTGGACCCCTGTGGGTACAGCAGTACTTC. Amino acid sequence: CASSFGPLWVQQYF. This chain connects TRBV7-2 to TRBJ2-7; no reliable D call. Trimming took 3 bases from V and 8 from J, leaving 17 bases between them. Germline values: CDR1 SGHTA, CDR2 FQGNSA. The CDR3 contains 14 residues. Looking up the rest from reference TRBV7-2 and TRBJ2-7 gives the full variable domain: GAGVSQSPSNKVTEKGKDVELRCDPISGHTALYWYRQSLGQGLEFLIYFQGNSAPDKSGLPSDRFSAERTGGSVSTLTIQRTQQEDSAVYLCASSFGPLWVQQYFGPGTRLTVT.